The T cell receptor (beta chain) described here comes from a study of beta chain features in type 1 diabetes. Germline CDR1 reads SGHTA; CDR2 reads FQGNSA. This CDR3 is 15 amino acids long. Trimming cost V 3 bases and J 7 bases; bases outside gene matches: 7. With regard to this clone: The target antigen is unknown.

Study-wide findings and caveats: Shorter templates might be favored by PCR, and equally so in patients and in controls. In all four CD4+ subsets, TCRB CDR3 length was significantly, moderately reduced in type 1 diabetes. Naive, central memory and Treg TCRB repertoires seemed to resemble each other more closely in patients than they did in healthy donors.

In total, each donor contributed a single heparinised blood draw that averaged around 100 mL. Sorting of CD4+ naive, central memory, regulatory and stem cell-like memory cells was performed via CD45RO/CCR7/CD25/CD127/CD95/CD27. The isolated RNA, all of it, was reverse transcribed, so expressed TCRB transcripts were what got sequenced. This table comes from immunoSEQ multiplex PCR, and its TCRdb copy is limited to in-frame clones, with some not included. The sample gives about 160,000 clones, around 8.3% of which show up once; around 0.5% is in the top ten. The material sequenced was central memory CD4+ T cells from blood. This rearrangement joins TRBV7-2 to TRBJ2-7; TRBD2 matches 12 bases. This TCR derives from a woman under 30 with type 1 diabetes. CDR3 region: CASSFVLAGGLEQYF. As DNA, the CDR3 is TGTGCCAGCAGCTTTGTACTAGCGGGAGGTTTGGAGCAGTACTTC.